Below, one T cell receptor beta chain is given with its context. These data originate in a study of T cell changes during pregnancy in multiple sclerosis. The table came from immunoSEQ multiplex PCR; TCRdb's copy has only in-frame clones and leaves some out. This repertoire shows nearly 70,000 clones, around 90% found once; its top ten account for 1.1% to 1.5%. This clonotype was obtained from a female donor in good health, enrolled as a control in a pregnancy study. The sample consisted of peripheral blood, taken in the second trimester of pregnancy.

The CDR3 is CASSAGPGGTDTQYF. In DNA, the CDR3 is TGTGCCAGCAGCGCTGGCCCAGGGGGGACAGATACGCAGTATTTT. This sequence joins TRBV7-2 and TRBJ2-3, with a possible D match to TRBD1 (7 bases). Germline V lookup: CDR1 SGHTA, CDR2 FQGNSA. Trimming took off 5 bases at V and 3 bases at J, with 15 bases between the two ends. The CDR3 consists of 15 residues. Full variable domain (outside the CDR3, taken from reference TRBV7-2 and TRBJ2-3): GAGVSQSPSNKVTEKGKDVELRCDPISGHTALYWYRQSLGQGLEFLIYFQGNSAPDKSGLPSDRFSAERTGGSVSTLTIQRTQQEDSAVYLCASSAGPGGTDTQYFGPGTRLTVL.